This TCR beta chain was captured by sequencing in a study of T cells in Graves' hyperthyroidism and ophthalmopathy. Study-level information: Peripheral blood specimens were obtained at initial diagnosis, prior to any treatment. Overall study results and limits: Ophthalmopathy onset followed model prediction by a median about 6.5 months. Blood shared most expanded thyroid clonotypes above 0.001.

In the case of this clonotype: Its antigen remains unidentified. A much larger clone differs by one base, so this may be a read error.

Germline CDR1 ENHRY, CDR2 SYGVKD. Losses at the gene ends were 6 bases for V and 2 bases for J; bases not matched to a gene: 4. This CDR3 is built from 14 residues. The source material, RNA transcripts, was used to amplify TCR beta CDR3 regions. HTBI primers were used for first-round RT-PCR of the TCR CDR3. TCRdb passed the multiplex PCR reads through MiXCR, listing each CDR3 protein once. Here the sample spans hundreds of thousands of distinct CDR3 sequences, about 14% being singletons. The V gene is TRBV10-3, the J gene TRBJ2-7, with 10 bases lining up with TRBD2. This clonotype was obtained from a woman aged 45-59 years with Graves' ophthalmopathy. Source material: blood. The CDR3 nucleotides read TGTGCCATCAGCTCCGGGACTAGCGCCTACGAGCAGTACTTC. Translating gives CAISSGTSAYEQYF.